Included here is one T cell receptor (beta chain) sequence, with context. The data stem from a study of shared clonotypes between healthy human individuals. Germline V CDR1 and CDR2: SGHRS, YFSETQ. V shed 4 bases, J shed 6 bases, and the junction held 10 bases outside the gene matches. The CDR3 length is 14 residues. Some clones are missing from TCRdb's copy, which holds only in-frame ones; the method was immunoSEQ multiplex PCR. The sample yields some 2.1 million clones, roughly 94% seen once. This sequence joins TRBV5-1 and TRBJ2-7, with 7 bases that match TRBD2. The receptor was derived from a man in his late teens or twenties in good health. Sequencing was done on a sample of naive CD4+ T cells sorted from blood. The subset is: CD45RA+ positively selected. The CDR3 loop is CASSLGLVGSEQYF. The CDR3 DNA reads as TGCGCCAGCAGCCTTGGACTAGTTGGTAGCGAGCAGTACTTC.